This entry concerns a single T cell receptor beta chain. This CDR3 region has 14 residues. The germline V gene encodes CDR1 LNHDA and CDR2 SQIVND (reference sequence). V lost 3 bases and J lost 2; bases outside the gene matches: 2. The TCR beta CDR3 regions underwent amplification using RNA transcripts as the source. TCR CDR3 underwent first-round RT-PCR with the HTBI primer set. TCRdb reprocessed the multiplex PCR reads with MiXCR, giving one entry per CDR3 protein. The table has fewer than 400,000 distinct CDR3 sequences, roughly 15% seen once. These data belong to a study of T cells in Graves' hyperthyroidism and ophthalmopathy.

The sequence was obtained from a man under 40 with Graves' hyperthyroidism. The chain combines TRBV19 with TRBJ1-1; 8 nucleotides match TRBD1. The sequenced sample was blood. The CDR3 region is CASSMAGGNTEAFF. In DNA, the CDR3 is TGTGCCAGTAGTATGGCAGGGGGCAACACTGAAGCTTTCTTT.